This paragraph covers one T cell receptor (beta chain) sequence. CDR3 length: 13 amino acids. V was shortened by 2 bases and J by 5 bases, with 9 bases between the two germline ends. Produced via immunoSEQ multiplex PCR; TCRdb's table is partial and in-frame only. The sample records about 94,000 clones, about 85% being singletons. This entry belongs to a study of control samples from healthy donors and cancer patients. The chain recombines TRBV12-3 or TRBV12-4 with TRBJ2-5, with a weak D call TRBD1 (5 bases). The sequence came from a woman aged 45-65 years in good health. The specimen sequenced was blood. DNA of the CDR3: TGTGCCAGCAGTTTACAGGGAACGGAGACCCAGTACTTC. Protein sequence: CASSLQGTETQYF.